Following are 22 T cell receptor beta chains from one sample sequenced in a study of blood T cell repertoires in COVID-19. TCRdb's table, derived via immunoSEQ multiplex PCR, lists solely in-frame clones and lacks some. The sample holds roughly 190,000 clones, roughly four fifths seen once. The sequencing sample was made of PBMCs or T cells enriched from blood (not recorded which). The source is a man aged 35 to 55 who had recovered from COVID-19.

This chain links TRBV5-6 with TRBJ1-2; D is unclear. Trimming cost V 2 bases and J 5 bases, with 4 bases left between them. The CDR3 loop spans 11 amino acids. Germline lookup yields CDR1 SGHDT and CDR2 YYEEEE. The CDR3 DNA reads TGTGCCAGCAGCTTCAGTTATGGCTACACCTTC. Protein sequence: CASSFSYGYTF.

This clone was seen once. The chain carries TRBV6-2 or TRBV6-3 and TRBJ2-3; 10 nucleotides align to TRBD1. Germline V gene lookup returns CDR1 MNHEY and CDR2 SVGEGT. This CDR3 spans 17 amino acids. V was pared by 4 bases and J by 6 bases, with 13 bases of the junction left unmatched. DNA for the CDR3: TGTGCCAGCAGTTCGGAGAGACAGGGGGCGTCGTTGGATACGCAGTATTTT. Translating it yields CASSSERQGASLDTQYF.

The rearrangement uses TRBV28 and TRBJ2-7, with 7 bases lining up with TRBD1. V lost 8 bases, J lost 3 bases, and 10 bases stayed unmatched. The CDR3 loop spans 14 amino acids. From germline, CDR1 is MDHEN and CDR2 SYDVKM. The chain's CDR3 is CASGEQGPDYEQYF. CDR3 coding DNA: TGTGCCAGCGGGGAACAGGGGCCCGACTACGAGCAGTACTTC.

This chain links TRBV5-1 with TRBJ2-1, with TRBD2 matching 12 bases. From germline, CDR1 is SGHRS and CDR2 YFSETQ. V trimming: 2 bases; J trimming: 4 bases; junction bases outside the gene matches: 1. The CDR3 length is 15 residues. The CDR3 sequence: CASSFGLAGYNEQFF. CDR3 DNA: TGCGCCAGCAGCTTTGGACTAGCGGGATACAATGAGCAGTTCTTC.

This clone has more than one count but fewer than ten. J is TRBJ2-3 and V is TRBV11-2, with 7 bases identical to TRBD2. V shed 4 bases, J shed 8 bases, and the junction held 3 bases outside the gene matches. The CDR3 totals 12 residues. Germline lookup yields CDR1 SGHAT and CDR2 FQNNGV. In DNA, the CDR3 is TGTGCCAGCAGCTCGTTAGCGGGTACGCAGTATTTT. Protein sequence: CASSSLAGTQYF.

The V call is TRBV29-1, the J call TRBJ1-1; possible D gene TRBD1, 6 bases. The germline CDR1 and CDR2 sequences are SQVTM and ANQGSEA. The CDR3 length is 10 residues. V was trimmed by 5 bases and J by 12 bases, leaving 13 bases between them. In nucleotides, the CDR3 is TGCAGCGTTTACAGGGTCAAGACTTTCTTT. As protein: CSVYRVKTFF.

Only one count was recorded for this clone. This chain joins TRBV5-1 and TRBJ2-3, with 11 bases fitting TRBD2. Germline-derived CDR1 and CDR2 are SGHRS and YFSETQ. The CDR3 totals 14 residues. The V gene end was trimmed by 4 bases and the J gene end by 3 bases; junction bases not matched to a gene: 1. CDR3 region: CASSGTSGTDTQYF. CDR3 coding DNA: TGCGCCAGCAGCGGGACTAGCGGAACAGATACGCAGTATTTT.

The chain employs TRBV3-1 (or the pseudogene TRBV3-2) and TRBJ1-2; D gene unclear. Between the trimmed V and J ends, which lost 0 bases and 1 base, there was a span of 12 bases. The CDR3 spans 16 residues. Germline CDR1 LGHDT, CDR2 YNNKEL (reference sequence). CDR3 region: CASSQEFSGSNYGYTF. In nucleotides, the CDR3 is TGTGCCAGCAGCCAAGAATTTTCCGGTAGTAACTATGGCTACACCTTC.

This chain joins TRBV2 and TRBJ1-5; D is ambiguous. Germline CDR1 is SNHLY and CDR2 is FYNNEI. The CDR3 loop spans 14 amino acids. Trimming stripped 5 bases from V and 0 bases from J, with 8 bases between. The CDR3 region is CASSPVYSNQPQHF. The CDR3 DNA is TGTGCCAGCAGTCCGGTTTATAGCAATCAGCCCCAGCATTTT. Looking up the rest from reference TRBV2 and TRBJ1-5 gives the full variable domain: EPEVTQTPSHQVTQMGQEVILRCVPISNHLYFYWYRQILGQKVEFLVSFYNNEISEKSEIFDDQFSVERPDGSNFTLKIRSTKLEDSAMYFCASSPVYSNQPQHFGDGTRLSIL.

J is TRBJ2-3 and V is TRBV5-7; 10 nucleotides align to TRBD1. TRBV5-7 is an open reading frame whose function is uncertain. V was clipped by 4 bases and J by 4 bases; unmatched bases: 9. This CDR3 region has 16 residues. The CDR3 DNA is TGTGCCAGCAGCCCTTCTCGACAGGGGGCATCAGATACGCAGTATTTT. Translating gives CASSPSRQGASDTQYF.

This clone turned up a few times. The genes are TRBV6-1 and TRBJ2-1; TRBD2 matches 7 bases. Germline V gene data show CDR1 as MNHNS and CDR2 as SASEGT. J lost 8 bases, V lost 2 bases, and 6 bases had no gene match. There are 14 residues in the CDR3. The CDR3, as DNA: TGTGCCAGCAGTGAACAGCGGGAATATTATGAGCAGTTCTTC. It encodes CASSEQREYYEQFF.

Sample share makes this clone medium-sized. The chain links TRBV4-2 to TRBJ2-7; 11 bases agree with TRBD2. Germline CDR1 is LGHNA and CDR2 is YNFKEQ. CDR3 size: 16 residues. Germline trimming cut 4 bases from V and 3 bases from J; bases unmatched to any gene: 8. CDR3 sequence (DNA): TGTGCCAGCAGCCCGTCACTAGCGGGAGCCAACTACGAGCAGTACTTC. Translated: CASSPSLAGANYEQYF.

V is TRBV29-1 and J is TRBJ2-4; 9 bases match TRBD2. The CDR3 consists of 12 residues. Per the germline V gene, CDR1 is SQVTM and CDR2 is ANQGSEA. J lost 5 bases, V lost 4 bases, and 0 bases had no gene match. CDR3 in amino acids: CSVGLAENIQYF. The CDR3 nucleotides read TGCAGCGTTGGACTAGCGGAAAACATTCAGTACTTC.

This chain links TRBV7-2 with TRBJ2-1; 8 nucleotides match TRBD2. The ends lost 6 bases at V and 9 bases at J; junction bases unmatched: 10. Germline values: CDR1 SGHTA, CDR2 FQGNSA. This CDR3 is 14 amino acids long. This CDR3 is CASSFGAGVSEQFF. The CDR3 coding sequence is TGTGCCAGCAGTTTCGGAGCGGGAGTCAGTGAGCAGTTCTTC. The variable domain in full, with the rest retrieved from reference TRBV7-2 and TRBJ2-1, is GAGVSQSPSNKVTEKGKDVELRCDPISGHTALYWYRQSLGQGLEFLIYFQGNSAPDKSGLPSDRFSAERTGGSVSTLTIQRTQQEDSAVYLCASSFGAGVSEQFFGPGTRLTVL.

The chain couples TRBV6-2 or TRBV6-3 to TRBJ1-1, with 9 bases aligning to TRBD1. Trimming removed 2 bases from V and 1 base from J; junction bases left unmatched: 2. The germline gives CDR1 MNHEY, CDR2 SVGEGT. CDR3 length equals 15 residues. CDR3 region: CASSYQDRGNTEAFF. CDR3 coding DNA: TGTGCCAGCAGTTACCAGGACAGGGGGAACACTGAAGCTTTCTTT.

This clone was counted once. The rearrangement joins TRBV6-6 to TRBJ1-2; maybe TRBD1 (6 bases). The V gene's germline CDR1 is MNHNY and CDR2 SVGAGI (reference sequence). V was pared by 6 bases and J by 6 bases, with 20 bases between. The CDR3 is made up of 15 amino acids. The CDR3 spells CASSLPGARQDGYTF. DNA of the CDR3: TGTGCCAGCAGCCTCCCAGGGGCTCGGCAGGATGGCTACACCTTC.

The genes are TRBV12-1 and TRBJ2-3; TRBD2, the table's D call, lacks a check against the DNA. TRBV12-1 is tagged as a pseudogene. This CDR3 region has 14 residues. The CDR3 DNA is TGTGCCAGCAGCTTTGATGAGGGAGCAGATACGCAGTATTTT. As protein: CASSFDEGADTQYF.

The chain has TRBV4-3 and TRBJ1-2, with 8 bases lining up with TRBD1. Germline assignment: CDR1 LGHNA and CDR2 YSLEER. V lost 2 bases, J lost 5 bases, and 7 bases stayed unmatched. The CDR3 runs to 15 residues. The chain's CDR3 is CASSQTDRVSYGYTF. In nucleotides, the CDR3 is TGCGCCAGCAGCCAAACGGACAGGGTTTCATATGGCTACACCTTC.

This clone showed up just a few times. CDR3 DNA: TGTGCCAGCTCACCTCCGGGACAGGGGGTAAACACCATATATTTT. Translated: CASSPPGQGVNTIYF. V and J are TRBV18 and TRBJ1-3, with TRBD1 matching 11 bases. The germline V gene has CDR1 KGHSH and CDR2 LQKENI. Trimming cost V 3 bases and J 6 bases; bases outside gene matches: 4. The CDR3 has 15 residues.

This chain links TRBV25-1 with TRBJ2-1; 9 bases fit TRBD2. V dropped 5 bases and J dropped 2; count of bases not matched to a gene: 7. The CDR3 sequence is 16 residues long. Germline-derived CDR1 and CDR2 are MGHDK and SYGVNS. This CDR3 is CASSSVAGEAYNEQFF. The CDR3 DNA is TGTGCCAGCAGTTCCGTAGCGGGAGAGGCCTACAATGAGCAGTTCTTC.

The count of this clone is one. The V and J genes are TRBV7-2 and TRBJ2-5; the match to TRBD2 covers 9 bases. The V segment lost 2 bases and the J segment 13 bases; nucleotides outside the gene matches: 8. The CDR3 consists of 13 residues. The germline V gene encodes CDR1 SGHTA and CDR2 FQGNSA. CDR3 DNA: TGTGCCAGCAGCTTAATAGCGGGGGCGAGCCCGTACTTC. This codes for CASSLIAGASPYF.

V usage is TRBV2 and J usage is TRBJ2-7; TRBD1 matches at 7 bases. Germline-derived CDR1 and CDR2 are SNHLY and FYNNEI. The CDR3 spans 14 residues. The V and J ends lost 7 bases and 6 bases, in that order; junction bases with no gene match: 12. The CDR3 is CASKRQGPAVEQYV. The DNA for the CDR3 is TGTGCCAGCAAACGACAGGGACCTGCCGTCGAGCAGTACGTC.